This passage covers 14 T cell receptor beta chains from one sample sequenced in a study of T-cell reconstitution after alpha-beta-depleted transplantation in children. Unique molecular identifiers were built into the TCRbeta library. In TCRdb, the PCR reads were re-called with MiXCR into one record per CDR3 protein. The sample lists 250,000 to 300,000 distinct CDR3 sequences, around 10% occurring once. Sequenced material: PBMCs, taken before TCRalphabeta/CD19-depleted stem cell transplant. The source of these receptors is a boy under three years old with acute myeloid leukemia, due to receive a stem cell transplant.

About this clonotype: A much larger clone differs by one base, so this may be a read error. V is TRBV5-1 and J is TRBJ2-1, with D possibly being TRBD1 or TRBD2 (5 bases each). Germline values: CDR1 SGHRS, CDR2 YFSETQ. The CDR3 has 17 residues. V shed 5 bases and J shed 1 base, with 19 bases lying between them. DNA for the CDR3: TGCGCCAGCAGTGTCTGTGGGACGGTTCTTTCCTACAATGAGCAGTTCTTC. Its translation: CASSVCGTVLSYNEQFF.

This clonotype appeared many times. V usage is TRBV7-3 and J usage is TRBJ1-4; D gene ambiguous. V lost 2 bases and J lost 0, with 4 bases in between. CDR3 length equals 14 residues. Germline assignment: CDR1 SGHTA and CDR2 FQGTGA. In nucleotides, the CDR3 is TGTGCCAGCAGCTTAGGGACAACTAATGAAAAACTGTTTTTT. This encodes CASSLGTTNEKLFF.

The chain links TRBV28 to TRBJ1-2, with unresolved D. Germline CDR1 and CDR2: MDHEN and SYDVKM. Trimming took off 4 bases at V and 8 bases at J, with 20 bases between the two ends. The CDR3 sequence is 15 residues long. The CDR3 spells CASSSGVRSFIGYTF. The CDR3 DNA reads as TGTGCCAGCAGTTCCGGGGTCCGCTCCTTTATCGGCTACACCTTC.

This clonotype was counted many times. The genes are TRBV27 and TRBJ2-7; D is uncertain. Trimming removed 5 bases from V and 1 base from J, with 15 bases in between. The CDR3 spans 15 residues. Per germline, CDR1 MNHEY and CDR2 SMNVEV (reference sequence). CDR3 sequence reads: CASSPHPIRSYEQYF. As DNA, the CDR3 is TGTGCCAGCAGTCCACATCCAATCAGGTCCTACGAGCAGTACTTC.

This clonotype was observed a handful of times. DNA of the CDR3: TGTGCCATCAGGGTGGGACTAGCGGTCACAGATACGCAGTATTTT. Translating it yields CAIRVGLAVTDTQYF. The V gene is TRBV10-3, the J gene TRBJ2-3, with 11 bases fitting TRBD2. This CDR3 has 15 amino acids. With V trimmed by 6 bases and J by 2 bases, 4 bases remained unmatched. Germline loops: CDR1 ENHRY, CDR2 SYGVKD.

J is TRBJ2-1 and V is TRBV20-1, with D possibly matching TRBD2 (5 bases). CDR1 DFQATT and CDR2 SNEGSKA come from the germline V gene (reference sequence). V lost 0 bases, J lost 8 bases, and 14 bases lay in between. This CDR3 is 14 amino acids long. This chain's CDR3 is CSARDPRERDEQFF. DNA of the CDR3: TGCAGTGCTAGAGATCCGAGGGAGAGGGATGAGCAGTTCTTC.

This clonotype was detected ten times or more. An end of the junction does not agree with germline; a read error may underlie this. The chain carries TRBV20-1 and TRBJ2-7; 10 bases are a match to TRBD2. CDR1 is DFQATT and CDR2 is SNEGSKA in the germline V gene (reference sequence). The CDR3 is 14 amino acids. CDR3 nucleotide sequence: TGCAGTGCAAGAGCTAGCGGGAGAGTAGGCGAGCAGTACTTC. Encoded protein: CSARASGRVGEQYF.

This clonotype showed up many times. The V call is TRBV6-4, the J call TRBJ2-3; D not resolved. The CDR3 contains 13 residues. Germline-derived CDR1 and CDR2 are MRHNA and SNTAGT. Between the trimmed V and J ends, which lost 4 bases and 3 bases, there was a span of 8 bases. The CDR3 loop reads CASSVEVTDTQYF. The CDR3 bases are TGTGCCAGCAGTGTAGAGGTTACAGATACGCAGTATTTT.

This clonotype was counted many times. The rearrangement links TRBV20-1 to TRBJ1-4, with 8 bases fitting TRBD1. Unmatched junction bases numbered 6, after V lost 7 bases and J lost 8 bases. Germline CDR1 DFQATT, CDR2 SNEGSKA (reference sequence). CDR3 length: 12 amino acids. CDR3 sequence reads: CSGQTGEEKLFF. The DNA for the CDR3 is TGCAGTGGACAGACAGGGGAGGAAAAACTGTTTTTT.

This clonotype was seen a handful of times. The V and J genes are TRBV20-1 and TRBJ2-1, with D possibly TRBD1 on 5 matching bases. Germline V gives CDR1 DFQATT, CDR2 SNEGSKA (reference sequence). The length of the CDR3 is 13 residues. CDR3 coding DNA: TGCTCAAAGGGGTTGTCGTGGGGCAATGAGCAGTTCTTC. Translation gives CSKGLSWGNEQFF.

The genes are TRBV12-3 or TRBV12-4 and TRBJ2-3; 11 bases are shared with TRBD2. J gave up 4 bases and V 0 bases, and 6 bases lay outside the gene matches. This CDR3 has 17 amino acids. The CDR3 DNA reads as TGTGCCAGCAGTTTAGCGTTGACTAGCGGGATTGCAGATACGCAGTATTTT. Residues: CASSLALTSGIADTQYF.

This clonotype came up many times. The chain joins TRBV24-1 to TRBJ2-2; D not certain. CDR3 size: 17 residues. Germline-derived CDR1 and CDR2 are KGHDR and SFDVKD. V was pared by 0 bases and J by 3 bases, with 13 bases between. The CDR3 reads CATSDLRWADDTGELFF. CDR3 in DNA: TGTGCCACCAGTGATTTGAGGTGGGCGGACGACACCGGGGAGCTGTTTTTT.

The V call is TRBV12-5, the J call TRBJ2-1; no clear D gene. This CDR3 has 16 amino acids. Germline V lookup: CDR1 LGHNT, CDR2 FRNRAP. V lost 6 bases, J lost 0 bases, and 15 bases lay in between. CDR3 DNA: TGTGCTAGTGGCGCTCGACTGGCTAGCTCCTACAATGAGCAGTTCTTC. Protein sequence: CASGARLASSYNEQFF.

This clonotype occurred many times. This chain connects TRBV5-8 to TRBJ2-7; D not certain. Germline lookup yields CDR1 SGHTS and CDR2 YDEGEE. Deletions cut 0 bases from V and 0 bases from J, with 4 bases between. This CDR3 spans 13 amino acids. In nucleotides, the CDR3 is TGTGCCAGCAGCTTGGACTACTCCTACGAGCAGTACTTC. Protein sequence: CASSLDYSYEQYF.